The sequence of this T cell receptor (beta chain) was determined in a study of regulatory T cells in long-lasting Graves disease. Study-level points and caveats: Persistent disease preferred TRBV28, TRBJ1-2 and TRBJ2-5.

This clonotype was counted a single time. Its antigen is undetermined. Noted time point: persistent/refractory GD, antithyroid drugs over 5 years with positive TRAb. Following extraction of RNA from PBMCs, that RNA was used to make the TCR library. Construction of the TCR beta libraries employed iRepertoire HTBI primers in conjunction with Arm-PCR of CDR3 regions. Via MiXCR, TCRdb re-called the multiplex PCR reads, giving one row per CDR3 protein. The sample yields more than 650,000 distinct CDR3 sequences, about 32% seen once. The length of the CDR3 is 17 residues. Deletions cut 6 bases from V and 2 bases from J, with 22 bases between.

The sequence derives from a female donor with Graves disease. This specimen was peripheral blood mononuclear cells (PBMCs), taken when the disease was refractory, from a patient treated with antithyroid drugs. The chain carries TRBV12-3 or TRBV12-4 and TRBJ2-5, with D possibly TRBD1 on 6 matching bases. CDR3 nucleotides: TGTGCCAGCAGCGCCAGAATTCAGACAGGCCCGCAAGAGACCCAGTACTTC. It codes for CASSARIQTGPQETQYF.